The TCR beta chain under discussion was sequenced for a study of CD8+ T cells in alopecia areata (dated by TCRdb to 2016 to 2018). For the study in its entirety: The treated patients, all with moderate-to-severe alopecia areata, were enrolled in an open-label pilot trial of oral tofacitinib given at 5 to 10 mg twice daily. TCRbeta CDR3 regions were amplified by immunoSEQ multiplex PCR with 35 Vbeta forward and 13 Jbeta reverse primers. Scalp tissue and sorted CD4+ and CD8+ peripheral blood T cells from patchy and totalis/universalis alopecia areata patients and from healthy controls were covered by human TCRbeta sequencing. The study used high-throughput TCRbeta sequencing to examine T cell clonal expansion in alopecia areata, in both the C3H/HeJ mouse model and human patients. For the treated patients, the SALT score, which quantifies what percentage of scalp surface area is affected, served as the measure of disease severity. Clonality in the scalp was compared among normal scalp (n=4), patchy alopecia areata scalp (n=8), and alopecia totalis/universalis scalp (n=8). Patients received tofacitinib for 6 to 18 months and were then followed off drug for 6 months to check for delayed response and recurrence. RNA was extracted with the PAXgene miRNA kit for fixed scalp, the miRNeasy kit for PBMCs, and the RNeasy kit for mouse skin. Biopsies were taken from tofacitinib-treated patients at baseline and at 4 and 24 weeks of treatment, and a later scalp biopsy was taken in several of the tofacitinib-treated patients.

The library relied on the immunoSEQ multiplex PCR assay. RNA was extracted from all samples and reverse transcribed into cDNA, which served as template for TCR sequencing. First-strand cDNA was synthesized with SuperScript III using a 2:1 mix of oligo-dT and random hexamers. Amplification bias was assessed with a synthetic immune receptor repertoire, and residual bias was removed computationally. The authors processed their data as follows. After raw reads were preprocessed to remove errors, the CDR3 was defined following IMGT conventions as running from the conserved cysteine to phenylalanine. To get clonality, Shannon entropy was normalized by log2 of the number of productive unique TCRs and the result was subtracted from 1. Scalp TCRbeta sequences were cross-referenced with sorted blood CD4 and CD8 repertoires so that the CD4 or CD8 identity of scalp clones could be inferred. TCRdb mirrors the immuneACCESS table, restricted to in-frame sequences. Some clones are absent from its copies; in checked studies, under half trace to an unresolved V gene, and the reason for the others is unknown. Clone size and the V and J calls come from that table; the DNA yielded D and trimming. This sample has 150,000 to 200,000 clones in its table, and 60% of those were observed once. 0.95% to 1.1% of the sample is in the top ten clones.

As regards this clone: No antigen is known for it. The record has no base qualities; no much larger clone is one base away.

Broader findings and caveats from the paper: Lesional scalp, especially in alopecia totalis/universalis, showed higher clonality and more expanded CD8+ clones than normal scalp, suggesting antigenic drive. Many expanded lesional clones persisted in scalp and blood during tofacitinib treatment, which may partly explain relapse after stopping treatment. Because the treated cohort was small and had only one nonresponder, larger studies are needed to examine links between baseline CD8+ expansion and response. Shared TCR sequences between patients were less evident than in mice, which may be partly attributable to HLA diversity in the patient population. With tofacitinib, both scalp clonality and the number of expanded CD8+ clones among the top 100 scalp clones went down significantly. Scalp TCR repertoire analysis is complicated because resident alphabeta T cells in normal human skin are also sequenced, whereas mouse skin is dominated by gammadelta T cells.

The germline V gene gives CDR1 as LGHNA and CDR2 as YSLEER. Including cysteine and phenylalanine, the CDR3 has 14 amino acids. Just the 42-base CDR3 DNA is kept, in frame starting at base 1. V loses 4 bases of germline sequence and J loses 4 bases, and the interval between the two ends is 13 bases. The meaning of the sample's time point label: 24 weeks on oral tofacitinib. The meaning of the sample's treatment or condition label: oral pan-JAK inhibitor, 5-10 mg twice daily. Lesional scalp punch biopsies and peripheral blood were obtained from alopecia areata patients. PBMCs were separated by density centrifugation and stained for CD3, CD4 and CD8, after which CD4+ and CD8+ T cells were sorted on a FACSAria.

This specimen was CD4+ T cells sorted from blood, taken at week 24, from a patient treated with tofacitinib. This TCR was recovered from a human donor with alopecia areata. The chain couples TRBV4-3 to TRBJ1-2; there is no confident call for the D gene. The DNA is as follows: TGCGCCAGCAGCCCCGAGGTCAGCGCCTATGGCTACACCTTC. Its protein product is CASSPEVSAYGYTF.